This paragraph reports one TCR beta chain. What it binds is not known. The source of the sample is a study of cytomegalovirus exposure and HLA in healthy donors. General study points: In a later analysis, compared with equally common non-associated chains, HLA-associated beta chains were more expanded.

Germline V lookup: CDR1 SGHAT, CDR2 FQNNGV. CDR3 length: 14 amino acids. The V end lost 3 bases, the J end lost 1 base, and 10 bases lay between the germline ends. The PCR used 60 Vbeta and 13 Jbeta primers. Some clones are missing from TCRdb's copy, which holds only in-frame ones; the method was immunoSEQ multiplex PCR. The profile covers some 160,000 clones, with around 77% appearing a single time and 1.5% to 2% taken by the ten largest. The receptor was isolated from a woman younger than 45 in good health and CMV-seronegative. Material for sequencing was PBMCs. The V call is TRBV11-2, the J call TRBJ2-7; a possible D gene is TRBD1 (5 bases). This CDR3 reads CASSFISGSYEQYF. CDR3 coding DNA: TGTGCCAGCAGCTTTATCTCAGGGTCCTACGAGCAGTACTTC.